The 20 T cell receptor beta chains in this list originate from one sample, sequenced in a study of blood T cell repertoires in COVID-19. This table comes from immunoSEQ multiplex PCR, and its TCRdb copy is limited to in-frame clones, with some not included. The sample comprises around 72,000 clones, over 80% of which are singletons, and 6% to 7% rests with the top ten. The sample taken for sequencing was peripheral blood. The origin of the receptors is a woman aged 45 to 65 with acute or convalescent COVID-19.

The J gene is TRBJ2-3, the V gene TRBV19; 9 bases are a match to TRBD2. Germline lookup yields CDR1 LNHDA and CDR2 SQIVND (reference sequence). The CDR3 runs 14 residues. Germline trimming cut 10 bases from V and 3 bases from J; bases unmatched to any gene: 8. CDR3: CATAVAGVTDTQYF. As DNA, the CDR3 is TGTGCCACCGCAGTAGCGGGGGTTACAGATACGCAGTATTTT.

This chain joins TRBV20-1 and TRBJ2-3; 10 nucleotides match TRBD2. V lost 3 bases to trimming and J lost 1 base; unmatched junction nucleotides: 4. Looked up from germline, CDR1 is DFQATT and CDR2 is SNEGSKA (reference sequence). The CDR3 is made up of 15 amino acids. CDR3 residues: CSASTGTSGTDTQYF. For the CDR3, the DNA is TGCAGTGCTAGTACTGGGACTAGCGGCACAGATACGCAGTATTTT.

V and J are TRBV9 and TRBJ1-1, with TRBD1 matching 7 bases. CDR1 and CDR2 (germline): SGDLS, YYNGEE. The trim removed 4 bases at V and 4 bases at J, leaving 13 bases unmatched. The CDR3 has 16 residues. The CDR3 DNA is TGTGCCAGCAGCCCCGGGCCCCGAACAGGGGTCACTGAAGCTTTCTTT. Its translation: CASSPGPRTGVTEAFF.

This chain uses TRBV11-3 with TRBJ2-1; maybe TRBD1 (7 bases). From germline, CDR1 is SGHNT and CDR2 YENEEA. V lost 1 base, J lost 5 bases, and 12 bases lay in between. This CDR3 is built from 15 residues. CDR3 DNA sequence: TGTGCCAGCAGCTTAGCGGGGGACAGCCACAATGAGCAGTTCTTC. It is translated as CASSLAGDSHNEQFF.

The chain uses TRBV5-1 and TRBJ1-5, with D unclear. The CDR3 runs 14 residues. Trimming removed 0 bases from V and 2 bases from J, with 6 bases in between. Germline values: CDR1 SGHRS, CDR2 YFSETQ. The CDR3 loop reads CASSLDPGNQPQHF. The CDR3, as DNA: TGCGCCAGCAGCTTGGATCCAGGCAATCAGCCCCAGCATTTT.

The V gene is TRBV2, the J gene TRBJ1-3; unclear D gene. Trimming removed 2 bases at V and 0 bases at J, with 11 bases between. CDR1 is SNHLY and CDR2 is FYNNEI in the germline V gene. The CDR3 contains 16 residues. For the CDR3, the DNA is TGTGCCAGCAGTGAAAGGTTGGAGAACTCTGGAAACACCATATATTTT. It translates to CASSERLENSGNTIYF.

V usage is TRBV28 and J usage is TRBJ1-2; no clear D. Germline lookup yields CDR1 MDHEN and CDR2 SYDVKM. The V and J ends lost 8 bases and 6 bases respectively, with 19 bases between them. The CDR3 consists of 14 residues. In DNA, the CDR3 is TGTGCCAGCCTTATTCCCGGGTCGACGGATGGCTACACCTTC. This codes for CASLIPGSTDGYTF.

The chain links TRBV10-3 to TRBJ1-4, with no clear D. Trimming pared 4 bases from V and 5 bases from J, leaving 5 bases between. The CDR3 consists of 12 residues. Germline values: CDR1 ENHRY, CDR2 SYGVKD. CDR3 in DNA: TGTGCCATCAGTGCCGAGAATGAAAAACTGTTTTTT. Translation: CAISAENEKLFF.

Only one count was recorded for this clone. The V gene is TRBV29-1, the J gene TRBJ1-2; no firm D call. Germline assignment: CDR1 SQVTM and CDR2 ANQGSEA. The CDR3 has 15 amino acids. V was trimmed by 0 bases and J by 5 bases, leaving 16 bases between them. CDR3 sequence: CSVEDRGRGRYGYTF. The CDR3 nucleotides are TGCAGCGTTGAAGATCGTGGACGCGGGAGATATGGCTACACCTTC. The full variable domain, in which reference TRBV29-1 and TRBJ1-2 provide the parts outside the CDR3, is SAVISQKPSRDICQRGTSLTIQCQVDSQVTMMFWYRQQPGQSLTLIATANQGSEATYESGFVIDKFPISRPNLTFSTLTVSNMSPEDSSIYLCSVEDRGRGRYGYTFGSGTRLTVV.

The chain carries TRBV9 and TRBJ1-5; D gene ambiguous. Germline values: CDR1 SGDLS, CDR2 YYNGEE. The CDR3 is 15 amino acids. Trimming cost V 3 bases and J 4 bases, with 14 bases left between them. The CDR3 DNA sequence: TGTGCCAGCAGCGCAAGTCCTGGGCCAAATCAGCCCCAGCATTTT. This translates into CASSASPGPNQPQHF.

The chain joins TRBV15 to TRBJ2-5, with TRBD1 matching over 9 bases. The CDR3 is 12 residues long. The V segment lost 8 bases and the J segment 7 bases; nucleotides outside the gene matches: 5. The germline CDR1 and CDR2 sequences are LNHNV and YYDKDF (reference sequence). The CDR3 region is CATGDRVGTQYF. The CDR3 DNA is TGTGCCACCGGGGACAGGGTCGGGACCCAGTACTTC.

This chain's CDR3 is CASSPGGMNTEAFF. The CDR3 DNA sequence: TGTGCCAGCAGCCCTGGGGGGATGAACACTGAAGCTTTCTTT. The V and J genes are TRBV7-8 and TRBJ1-1, with D possibly TRBD1 on 5 matching bases. The CDR3 has 14 residues. The V end was cut by 5 bases, the J end by 0 bases, with 10 bases between. The germline CDR1 and CDR2 sequences are SGHVS and FQNEAQ.

The J gene is TRBJ1-2, the V gene TRBV14, with D possibly matching TRBD1 (6 bases). V lost 4 bases and J 1 base, leaving 19 bases between the germline ends. This CDR3 spans 17 amino acids. Looked up from germline, CDR1 is SGHDN and CDR2 is FVKESK. In DNA form, the CDR3 reads TGTGCCAGCAGCCCTCGGGGGAGGGGACAACTTAACTATGGCTACACCTTC. Protein product: CASSPRGRGQLNYGYTF. Combining the CDR3 with reference TRBV14 and TRBJ1-2 gives the whole variable domain EAGVTQFPSHSVIEKGQTVTLRCDPISGHDNLYWYRRVMGKEIKFLLHFVKESKQDESGMPNNRFLAERTGGTYSTLKVQPAELEDSGVYFCASSPRGRGQLNYGYTFGSGTRLTVV.

This clone came up a few times. The gene calls are TRBV28 and TRBJ1-5, with TRBD1 as a possible D gene (5 bases). From germline, CDR1 is MDHEN and CDR2 SYDVKM. Trimming removed 11 bases at V and 3 bases at J, with 17 bases between. The CDR3 is 14 amino acids. DNA of the CDR3: TGTGCCTCAAACACGGGGGGTACCAATCAGCCCCAGCATTTT. This codes for CASNTGGTNQPQHF.

The chain has TRBV6-5 and TRBJ2-3; 9 positions match TRBD2. The CDR3 sequence is 15 residues long. Germline CDR1 reads MNHEY; CDR2 reads SVGAGI. The V gene end was trimmed by 8 bases and the J gene end by 2 bases; junction bases not matched to a gene: 8. This CDR3 is CASLKSGGLTDTQYF. CDR3 in DNA: TGTGCCAGCCTGAAGAGCGGGGGGCTCACAGATACGCAGTATTTT.

This sequence joins TRBV28 and TRBJ2-2; the match to TRBD2 covers 8 bases. V shed 1 base, J shed 6 bases, and the junction held 7 bases outside the gene matches. The CDR3 spans 16 residues. The germline V gene has CDR1 MDHEN and CDR2 SYDVKM. The CDR3 sequence: CASSLFGGAGAGELFF. The CDR3 DNA reads TGTGCCAGCAGTTTATTTGGGGGAGCGGGGGCCGGGGAGCTGTTTTTT.

This sequence joins TRBV25-1 and TRBJ2-3; tentatively, D is TRBD2 (6 bases). V gave up 8 bases and J gave up 2 bases, with 11 bases separating them. CDR1 is MGHDK and CDR2 is SYGVNS in the germline V gene. The CDR3 contains 13 residues. The CDR3 nucleotides read TGTGCCAGCTCGGGAGTCTTCACAGATACGCAGTATTTT. It codes for CASSGVFTDTQYF.

V and J are TRBV18 and TRBJ2-1, with 9 bases aligning to TRBD1. V shed 3 bases and J 6 bases; nucleotides not matched to a gene: 3. This CDR3 spans 14 amino acids. The germline gives CDR1 KGHSH, CDR2 LQKENI. CDR3 loop: CASSPRTGANEQFF. As DNA, the CDR3 is TGTGCCAGCTCACCCCGGACAGGGGCCAATGAGCAGTTCTTC.

This rearrangement joins TRBV4-2 to TRBJ1-1, with 11 bases lining up with TRBD1. V was clipped by 4 bases and J by 0 bases; unmatched bases: 19. This CDR3 has 21 amino acids. CDR1 is LGHNA and CDR2 is YNFKEQ in the germline V gene. The CDR3 reads CASSPPRTGGATLYMNTEAFF. In DNA, the CDR3 is TGTGCCAGCAGCCCGCCCCGGACAGGGGGCGCAACCCTTTACATGAACACTGAAGCTTTCTTT.

V gene TRBV11-1 combines with J gene TRBJ1-1; D gene uncertain. V gave up 1 base and J gave up 8 bases, with 11 bases separating them. Per germline, CDR1 SGHAT and CDR2 FQDESV (reference sequence). This CDR3 is 13 amino acids long. CDR3: CASSLGSPLEAFF. CDR3 DNA sequence: TGTGCCAGCAGCTTAGGATCCCCGCTAGAAGCTTTCTTT.